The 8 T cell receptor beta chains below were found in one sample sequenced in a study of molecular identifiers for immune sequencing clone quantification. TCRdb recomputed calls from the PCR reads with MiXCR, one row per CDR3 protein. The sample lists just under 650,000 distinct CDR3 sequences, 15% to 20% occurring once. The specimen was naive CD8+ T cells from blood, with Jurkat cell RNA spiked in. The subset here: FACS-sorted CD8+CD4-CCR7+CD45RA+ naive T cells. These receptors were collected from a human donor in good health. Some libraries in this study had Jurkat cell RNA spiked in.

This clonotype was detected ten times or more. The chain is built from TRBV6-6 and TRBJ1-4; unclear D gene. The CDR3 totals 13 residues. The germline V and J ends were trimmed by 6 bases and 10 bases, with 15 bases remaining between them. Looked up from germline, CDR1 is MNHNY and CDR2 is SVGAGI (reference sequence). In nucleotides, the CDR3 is TGTGCCAGCAGCACTGAAGCGATCGGAAAACTGTTTTTT. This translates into CASSTEAIGKLFF.

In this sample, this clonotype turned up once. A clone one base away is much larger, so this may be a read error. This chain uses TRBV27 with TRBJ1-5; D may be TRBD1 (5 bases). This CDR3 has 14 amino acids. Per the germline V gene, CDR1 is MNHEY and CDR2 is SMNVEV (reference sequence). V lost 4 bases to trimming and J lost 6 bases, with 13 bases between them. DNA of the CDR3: TGTGCCAGCAGTTCCCGTGGCGGGGCTCAGCCCCAGCATTTT. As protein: CASSSRGGAQPQHF.

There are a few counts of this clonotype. The CDR3 sequence: CSARGSRDRVLFSYEQYF. DNA for the CDR3: TGCAGTGCTAGAGGCTCCCGGGACAGGGTTCTCTTTTCCTACGAGCAGTACTTC. The chain joins TRBV20-1 to TRBJ2-7; 9 bases fit TRBD1. CDR3 size: 18 residues. After removal of 1 base from V and 1 base from J, the junction contained 14 bases not matched to a gene. Germline V gene data show CDR1 as DFQATT and CDR2 as SNEGSKA (reference sequence).

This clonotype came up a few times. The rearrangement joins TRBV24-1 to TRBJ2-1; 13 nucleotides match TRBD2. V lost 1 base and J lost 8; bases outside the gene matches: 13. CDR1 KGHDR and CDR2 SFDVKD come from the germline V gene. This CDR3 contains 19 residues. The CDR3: CATSDFTKGGTSGIYEQFF. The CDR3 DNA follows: TGTGCCACCAGTGATTTCACAAAGGGGGGGACTAGCGGGATTTATGAGCAGTTCTTC.

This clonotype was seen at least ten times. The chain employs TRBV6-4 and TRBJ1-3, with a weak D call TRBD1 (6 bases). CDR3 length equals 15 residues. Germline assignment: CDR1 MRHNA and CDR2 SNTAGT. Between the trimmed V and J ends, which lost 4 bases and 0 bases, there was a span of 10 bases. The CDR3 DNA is TGTGCCAGCAGTGCCCCGGGGGCCTCTGGAAACACCATATATTTT. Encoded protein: CASSAPGASGNTIYF.

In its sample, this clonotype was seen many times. As DNA, the CDR3 is TGTGCCAGCACGGATTCTGTTGGGGGAAACACCATATATTTT. Amino acid sequence: CASTDSVGGNTIYF. V is TRBV2 and J is TRBJ1-3; D remains ambiguous. V lost 7 bases, J lost 4 bases, and 14 bases lay in between. Germline values: CDR1 SNHLY, CDR2 FYNNEI. This CDR3 spans 14 amino acids. The whole variable domain, filled in from reference TRBV2 and TRBJ1-3, reads EPEVTQTPSHQVTQMGQEVILRCVPISNHLYFYWYRQILGQKVEFLVSFYNNEISEKSEIFDDQFSVERPDGSNFTLKIRSTKLEDSAMYFCASTDSVGGNTIYFGEGSWLTVV.

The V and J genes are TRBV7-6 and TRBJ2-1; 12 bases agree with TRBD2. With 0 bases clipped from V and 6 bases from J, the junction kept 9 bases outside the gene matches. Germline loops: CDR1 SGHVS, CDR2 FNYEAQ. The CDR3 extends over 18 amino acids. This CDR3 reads CASSLADRLAGEVNEQFF. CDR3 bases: TGTGCCAGCAGCTTAGCGGATAGACTAGCGGGGGAAGTCAATGAGCAGTTCTTC.

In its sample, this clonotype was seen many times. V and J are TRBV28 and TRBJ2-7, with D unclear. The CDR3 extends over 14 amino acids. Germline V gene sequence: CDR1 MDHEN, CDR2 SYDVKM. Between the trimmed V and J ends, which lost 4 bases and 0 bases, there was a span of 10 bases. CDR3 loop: CASSSPTNSYEQYF. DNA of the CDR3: TGTGCCAGCAGTTCCCCGACAAACTCCTACGAGCAGTACTTC.